This TCR beta chain was sequenced for a study of early T cells in non-severe SARS-CoV-2 infection. On the study more broadly: Sequenced material consisted of bulk RNA (from unsorted whole blood), and chains were unpaired. Study results and caveats: Private and CD4 specificities were missed by VDJdb matching, skewed to anti-spike CD8.

Each CDR3 protein is one row after TCRdb ran MiXCR on the 5' RACE reads. The table shows 100,000 to 120,000 distinct CDR3 sequences, with roughly 12% occurring only once. This clonotype was found many times. Its antigen is not identified. The CDR3 length is 15 residues. Germline V gene data show CDR1 as SGHTA and CDR2 as FQGTGA. V was shortened by 5 bases and J by 3 bases, with 14 bases between the two germline ends. The sequenced sample was whole blood, obtained at baseline. The sequence was collected from an adult who was a healthcare worker with PCR-confirmed SARS-CoV-2 infection or an uninfected control (not recorded which). The chain combines TRBV7-3 with TRBJ1-5; unclear D gene. The CDR3 sequence: CASSPTNSLNQPQHF. The CDR3 DNA reads TGTGCCAGCAGCCCTACTAACAGTCTCAATCAGCCCCAGCATTTT.